This is a list of T cell receptor beta chains from one sample in a study of vaccination and CD4 T cells after COVID-19. TCRdb processed the PCR reads anew with MiXCR; each CDR3 protein has one entry. This sample has approximately 7,000 distinct CDR3 sequences, with 52% found just once. For these receptors, no antigen is known. The sample comprised CD4+ T cells from blood, cultured in vitro. The source is a human donor in good health. The CDR3 runs from the conserved cysteine through the conserved F or W. Each record gives: CDR3 protein, CDR3 DNA, D gene, clone size, V gene, J gene. A D gene is named only where the DNA matches it firmly. Clone size is given for some rows only: seen once, a few or many times, or a class if the clone is expanded.

CDR3: CASRETGVGNQPQHF; DNA: TGTGCCAGCAGGGAAACAGGGGTTGGCAATCAGCCCCAGCATTTT; D: TRBD1; size: NA; V: TRBV6-1; J: TRBJ1-5
CDR3: CASQPGGPLNTEAFF; DNA: TGTGCCAGCCAACCCGGAGGACCATTAAACACTGAAGCTTTCTTT; D: NA; size: NA; V: TRBV6-1; J: TRBJ1-1
CDR3: CASSFGGRETEAFF; DNA: TGTGCCAGCAGTTTCGGGGGGCGCGAGACTGAAGCTTTCTTT; D: NA; size: few; V: TRBV27; J: TRBJ1-1
CDR3: CASSLAFAGGAVSNQPQHF; DNA: TGTGCCAGCAGCTTAGCTTTTGCAGGGGGCGCGGTTAGCAATCAGCCCCAGCATTTT; D: TRBD1; size: few; V: TRBV7-8; J: TRBJ1-5
CDR3: CASSFGTEAFF; DNA: TGTGCCAGCAGCTTTGGGACAGAAGCTTTCTTT; D: NA; size: NA; V: TRBV5-4; J: TRBJ1-1
CDR3: CSAVRLAGGQDEQFF; DNA: TGCAGTGCTGTAAGACTAGCGGGGGGGCAGGATGAGCAGTTCTTC; D: TRBD2; size: few; V: TRBV20-1; J: TRBJ2-1
CDR3: CANSIKTAGDYGYTF; DNA: TGTGCCAATAGTATAAAGACAGCAGGGGACTATGGCTACACCTTC; D: NA; size: NA; V: TRBV19; J: TRBJ1-2
CDR3: CASSQGLARRTDTQYF; DNA: TGTGCCAGCAGCCAAGGACTAGCGAGACGCACAGATACGCAGTATTTT; D: TRBD2; size: NA; V: TRBV5-6; J: TRBJ2-3
CDR3: CASSDSGTPGETQYF; DNA: TGTGCCAGCAGTGACTCGGGCACACCCGGAGAGACCCAGTACTTC; D: NA; size: NA; V: TRBV6-4; J: TRBJ2-5
CDR3: CASSYSTDTQYF; DNA: TGTGCCAGTAGCTACAGCACAGATACGCAGTATTTT; D: NA; size: NA; V: TRBV19; J: TRBJ2-3
CDR3: CASSLFFYEGYEQYF; DNA: TGTGCCAGCAGCTTATTTTTTTACGAGGGCTACGAGCAGTACTTC; D: NA; size: NA; V: TRBV7-2; J: TRBJ2-7
CDR3: CASSQTGLAVETQYF; DNA: TGCGCCAGCAGCCAAACCGGACTAGCTGTGGAGACCCAGTACTTC; D: TRBD2; size: NA; V: TRBV4-1; J: TRBJ2-5